One sample yielded the 18 T cell receptor beta chains listed below, sequenced in a study of CD8 T cells in Susac syndrome. An amount of RNA that ranged from roughly 0.5 to 1 ug was reverse transcribed with random hexamers. In TCRdb, the immunoSEQ multiplex PCR reads were re-called with MiXCR into one record per CDR3 protein. Of approximately 210,000 distinct CDR3 sequences in the sample, approximately 95% were seen once. The sequenced sample consisted of CD4+ T cells from PBMCs. The source of these receptors is a human donor with multiple sclerosis.

V usage is TRBV30 and J usage is TRBJ1-5; D is uncertain. The CDR3 spans 12 residues. Per germline, CDR1 GTSNPN and CDR2 SVGIG (reference sequence). The CDR3 DNA reads as TGTGCTTCTGGACGGGGCAATCAGCCCCAGCATTTT. Protein product: CASGRGNQPQHF.

Only one count was recorded for this clonotype. The chain combines TRBV7-2 with TRBJ2-7; 7 bases match TRBD1. CDR3 length equals 15 residues. From germline, CDR1 is SGHTA and CDR2 FQGNSA. V gave up 1 base and J gave up 2 bases; unmatched junction bases: 5. CDR3 in DNA: TGTGCCAGCAGCTTAGGGACAGGAATTACCTACGAGCAGTACTTC. Residues: CASSLGTGITYEQYF.

This sequence joins TRBV29-1 and TRBJ1-2, with D perhaps matching TRBD1 (5 bases). Per germline, CDR1 SQVTM and CDR2 ANQGSEA. Deletions cut 6 bases from V and 4 bases from J, with 21 bases between. The CDR3 runs to 15 residues. CDR3 sequence: CSVHPGGTPFYGYTF. DNA for the CDR3: TGCAGCGTCCACCCGGGAGGGACCCCCTTCTATGGCTACACCTTC.

This clonotype has a single count. The chain joins TRBV12-3 or TRBV12-4 to TRBJ1-2; no clear D. The CDR3 consists of 14 residues. The V end lost 3 bases, the J end lost 5 bases, and 13 bases lay between the germline ends. The CDR3 is CASSFGFGGYGYTF. CDR3 in DNA: TGTGCCAGCAGTTTCGGGTTTGGAGGTTATGGCTACACCTTC.

For this clonotype: At one end, the junction sequence differs from germline, possibly due to a read error. J is TRBJ1-2 and V is TRBV12-5; unclear D gene. The CDR3 is made up of 10 amino acids. CDR1 and CDR2 (germline): LGHNT, FRNRAP. CDR3 sequence (DNA): TGTGCTAGTGGTTTGGTTGGGGAAGTCTTC. Translated: CASGLVGEVF.

The rearrangement joins TRBV7-9 to TRBJ1-6; TRBD1 agrees at 10 bases. The CDR3 is 15 amino acids. In germline, CDR1 is SEHNR, CDR2 FQNEAQ (reference sequence). J was trimmed by 9 bases and V by 2 bases; bases with no gene match: 4. CDR3 protein: CASSLRQGASSPLHF. The CDR3 DNA reads as TGTGCCAGCAGCTTAAGACAGGGGGCGAGTTCACCCCTCCACTTT.

The CDR3 loop reads CASSQGLFPNQPQHF. The CDR3 bases are TGTGCCAGCAGCCAAGGGCTTTTCCCCAATCAGCCCCAGCATTTT. The rearrangement links TRBV3-1 to TRBJ1-5; D ambiguous. Germline lookup yields CDR1 LGHDT and CDR2 YNNKEL (reference sequence). The V end was cut by 1 base, the J end by 3 bases, with 10 bases between. There are 15 residues in the CDR3.

The rearrangement uses TRBV11-2 and TRBJ2-4; the match to TRBD1 covers 7 bases. Germline CDR1 reads SGHAT; CDR2 reads FQNNGV. The CDR3 covers 14 residues. V was pared by 4 bases and J by 10 bases, with 10 bases of the junction left unmatched. For the CDR3, the DNA is TGTGCCAGCAGCTACGGATGGGACAGTAGGATTCAGTACTTC. Translating it yields CASSYGWDSRIQYF.

The chain has TRBV7-9 and TRBJ2-3; a possible D gene is TRBD2 (6 bases). Germline V gene data show CDR1 as SEHNR and CDR2 as FQNEAQ (reference sequence). This CDR3 has 17 residues. Trimming stripped 3 bases from V and 1 base from J, with 17 bases between. In DNA form, the CDR3 reads TGTGCCAGCAGCTTTTATGCGGGGCAGGGACGCACAGATACGCAGTATTTT. Translated, it gives CASSFYAGQGRTDTQYF.

The chain is built from TRBV10-3 and TRBJ2-7; the D gene is possibly TRBD1 (6 bases). V gave up 2 bases and J gave up 6 bases, with 11 bases separating them. The CDR3 has 13 residues. Per the germline V gene, CDR1 is ENHRY and CDR2 is SYGVKD. This CDR3 reads CAISESTGLEQYF. CDR3 DNA sequence: TGTGCCATCAGTGAGAGTACAGGGCTCGAGCAGTACTTC.

The rearrangement uses TRBV2 and TRBJ2-5; D perhaps matches TRBD1 (6 bases). V lost 1 base and J 9 bases, leaving 12 bases between the germline ends. The CDR3 is made up of 13 amino acids. Looked up from germline, CDR1 is SNHLY and CDR2 is FYNNEI. The CDR3 sequence: CASSEERGKAQYF. In nucleotides, the CDR3 is TGTGCCAGCAGTGAAGAGAGGGGGAAGGCCCAGTACTTC.

This sequence joins TRBV2 and TRBJ1-1; D uncertain. Germline assignment: CDR1 SNHLY and CDR2 FYNNEI. This CDR3 is built from 14 residues. Trimming stripped 1 base from V and 0 bases from J, with 6 bases between. CDR3 DNA sequence: TGTGCCAGCAGTGAAGAACTTTTGAACACTGAAGCTTTCTTT. Encoded protein: CASSEELLNTEAFF.

This chain joins TRBV11-2 and TRBJ1-1; D uncertain. CDR3 length equals 13 residues. Germline V gene lookup returns CDR1 SGHAT and CDR2 FQNNGV. The germline V and J ends were trimmed by 6 bases and 2 bases, with 10 bases remaining between them. CDR3 in DNA: TGTGCCAGCAGGGATGGGAATAACACTGAAGCTTTCTTT. Its translation is CASRDGNNTEAFF.

This chain links TRBV7-8 with TRBJ1-1, with D perhaps matching TRBD1 (6 bases). Trimming removed 6 bases at V and 0 bases at J, with 11 bases between. Germline lookup yields CDR1 SGHVS and CDR2 FQNEAQ. CDR3 length: 14 amino acids. In nucleotides, the CDR3 is TGTGCCAGCAGACCGACAGGCATGAACACTGAAGCTTTCTTT. It encodes CASRPTGMNTEAFF.

The gene calls are TRBV24-1 and TRBJ1-2, with 7 bases lining up with TRBD1. This CDR3 has 11 amino acids. V lost 6 bases to trimming and J lost 8 bases; unmatched junction nucleotides: 2. CDR1 is KGHDR, CDR2 SFDVKD, per germline. The chain's CDR3 is CATSRQGGYTF. The CDR3 region has the DNA TGTGCCACCAGTCGACAGGGAGGCTACACCTTC.

This chain connects TRBV25-1 to TRBJ1-2; D gene uncertain. The V gene lost 2 bases and the J gene lost 9 bases, with 16 bases spanning the gap. In germline, CDR1 is MGHDK, CDR2 SYGVNS. There are 14 residues in the CDR3. CDR3 DNA sequence: TGTGCCAGCAGTGAAGTCCGGATCTATCCCCGCTACACCTTC. It yields the protein CASSEVRIYPRYTF.

The chain is built from TRBV3-1 and TRBJ2-3, with D hard to call. Trimming left V 3 bases short and J 11 bases short, with 12 bases between. This CDR3 spans 12 amino acids. Per the germline V gene, CDR1 is LGHDT and CDR2 is YNNKEL (reference sequence). The CDR3 spells CASSQRSTGQYF. The CDR3 nucleotides read TGTGCCAGCAGCCAGAGGTCTACGGGGCAGTATTTT.

The chain links TRBV3-1 to TRBJ2-7, with 8 bases identical to TRBD1. Germline V CDR1 and CDR2: LGHDT, YNNKEL (reference sequence). The CDR3 covers 15 residues. V lost 2 bases to trimming and J lost 5 bases; unmatched junction nucleotides: 8. The CDR3 sequence is CASSQPGTGRHEQYF. The CDR3 DNA reads TGTGCCAGCAGCCAACCGGGGACAGGCCGTCACGAGCAGTACTTC.